This T cell receptor (beta chain) is from a study of early T cells in non-severe SARS-CoV-2 infection. CDR1 and CDR2 from the germline V gene are LNHDA and SQIVND (reference sequence). Trimming took off 3 bases at V and 0 bases at J, with 11 bases between the two ends. The CDR3 runs to 15 residues. Individual cDNA molecules received unique molecular identifiers. TCRdb re-derived calls from the 5' RACE reads in MiXCR, one entry per CDR3 protein. The sample has 55,000 to 75,000 distinct CDR3 sequences; around an eighth are singletons. Ten or more counts support this clonotype. This chain links TRBV19 with TRBJ1-1; D is unresolved. Input material: whole blood. This clonotype originated in an adult who was a healthcare worker with PCR-confirmed SARS-CoV-2 infection or an uninfected control (not recorded which). In nucleotides, the CDR3 is TGTGCCAGTAGTATTCAAGGATCGGTGAACACTGAAGCTTTCTTT. Protein sequence: CASSIQGSVNTEAFF.